This is a list of T cell receptor beta chains from one sample in a study of early T cells in non-severe SARS-CoV-2 infection. TCRdb re-derived calls from the 5' RACE reads in MiXCR, one entry per CDR3 protein. The sample includes some 62,000 distinct CDR3 sequences, approximately 9.2% of them seen just once. The material was whole blood, obtained at baseline. The source is an adult who was a healthcare worker with PCR-confirmed SARS-CoV-2 infection or an uninfected control (not recorded which). Both conserved end residues are part of each CDR3. D genes are given only for firm matches. A clone size is listed for some rows: how often the clone was seen (once, few, many), or a class if it is expanded.

clone_size,j_call,v_call,d_call,cdr3_nt,cdr3_aa
few,TRBJ2-7,TRBV6-6,TRBD1,TGTGCCAGCAGTCCCGGACAGGGGAAATACGAGCAGTACTTC,CASSPGQGKYEQYF
.,TRBJ1-6,TRBV7-2,.,TGTGCCAGCAGCTTAATGTGGGGGGCTGATTCACCCCTCCACTTT,CASSLMWGADSPLHF
few,TRBJ2-1,TRBV6-2/TRBV6-3,TRBD2,TGTGCCAGCAGTCTAGCGGAGAGCTCCTACAATGAGCAGTTCTTC,CASSLAESSYNEQFF
.,TRBJ2-3,TRBV7-3,TRBD1,TGTGCCAGCAGCAGAAGACAGGGGCGCACAGATACGCAGTATTTT,CASSRRQGRTDTQYF
many,TRBJ2-3,TRBV9,TRBD2,TGTGCCAGCAGCTTTAGCGGGAGAAGCACAGATACGCAGTATTTT,CASSFSGRSTDTQYF
many,TRBJ2-1,TRBV7-9,.,TGTGCCAGCAGCTCAACAGGGACCTCCGGTGAGCAGTTCTTC,CASSSTGTSGEQFF
many,TRBJ2-1,TRBV7-9,TRBD2,TGTGCCAGCAGCAACGGACTAGACCACTCTGAGCAGTTCTTC,CASSNGLDHSEQFF
many,TRBJ1-1,TRBV20-1,.,TGCAGTGCTAAACGATTGGCTGAAGCTTTCTTT,CSAKRLAEAFF
many,TRBJ2-7,TRBV5-1,TRBD1,TGCGCCAGCAGCTTGGGAAGACAGGGTGGAAGCTACGAGCAGTACTTC,CASSLGRQGGSYEQYF
many,TRBJ1-2,TRBV19,.,TGTGCCAGTAGTATAGATCGGTTAACCTATGGCTACACCTTC,CASSIDRLTYGYTF
few,TRBJ2-5,TRBV7-7,.,TGTGCTAGCAGTCCCGGTACCGGTCTACAAGAGACCCAGTACTTC,CASSPGTGLQETQYF
many,TRBJ1-4,TRBV12-3/TRBV12-4,TRBD1,TGTGCCAGCAGTGGGGGACAGGGGATGGAGAAGGAACTGTTTTTT,CASSGGQGMEKELFF
few,TRBJ2-7,TRBV7-9,.,TGTGCCAGCAGCTTGGGGGCGTACTACGAGCAGTACTTC,CASSLGAYYEQYF
.,TRBJ2-7,TRBV25-1,TRBD2,TGTGCCAGCAGCCTAGCGGGACGCTCCTACGAGCAGTACTTC,CASSLAGRSYEQYF
many,TRBJ2-1,TRBV10-3,TRBD1,TGTGCCATCAGGGGCGGACAGGATTACAATGAGCAGTTCTTC,CAIRGGQDYNEQFF
many,TRBJ2-7,TRBV20-1,TRBD2,TGCAGTGCTGGTAAGACTAGCGGCTACGAGCAGTACTTC,CSAGKTSGYEQYF
.,TRBJ1-4,TRBV6-5,.,TGTGCCAGCAGTTACGAAGGAAGGGGCAGGCCGAATGAAAAACTGTTTTTT,CASSYEGRGRPNEKLFF
once,TRBJ2-1,TRBV18,TRBD2,TGTGCCAGCGCTGAGCCCCAGGGACTAGCTTACAATGAGCAGTTCTTC,CASAEPQGLAYNEQFF
many,TRBJ1-1,TRBV4-2,.,TGTGCCAGCAGCCAAGATCTCCATAACACTGAAGCTTTCTTT,CASSQDLHNTEAFF
many,TRBJ2-5,TRBV6-2/TRBV6-3,.,TGTGCCAGCAGGGGGTCGAAGGAGACCCAGTACTTC,CASRGSKETQYF
many,TRBJ1-1,TRBV5-1,.,TGCGCCAGCAGCTTGCAGGACATGAACACTGAAGCTTTCTTT,CASSLQDMNTEAFF
.,TRBJ2-7,TRBV15,.,TGTGCCACCAGCAGAGGGGGGAGGCCCTCTTCCTACGAGCAGTACTTC,CATSRGGRPSSYEQYF
.,TRBJ1-2,TRBV19,.,TGTGCCAGTAGTATAGATCAGTCGGAAGGCTACACCTTC,CASSIDQSEGYTF
.,TRBJ2-2,TRBV7-9,.,TGTGCCAGCAGCTCCCAGGGAAACACCGGGGAGCTGTTTTTT,CASSSQGNTGELFF
few,TRBJ2-2,TRBV6-2/TRBV6-3,TRBD2,TGTGCCAGCAGGTCGGGAGGAAAGCTGTTTTTT,CASRSGGKLFF
many,TRBJ2-5,TRBV20-1,.,TGCAGTGCACCTAGAGGGGGTTCGGGAGAGACCCAGTACTTC,CSAPRGGSGETQYF
few,TRBJ2-7,TRBV28,TRBD1,TGTGCCACCAAGACAGGGGGCATTTACGAGCAGTACTTC,CATKTGGIYEQYF
.,TRBJ2-2,TRBV7-9,TRBD2,TGTGCCAGCAGTCTAGCGGGATACACCGGGGAGCTGTTTTTT,CASSLAGYTGELFF
few,TRBJ2-3,TRBV7-8,TRBD2,TGTGCCAGCAGCTCCCGAAATAGCGGGGATACGCAGTATTTT,CASSSRNSGDTQYF
many,TRBJ2-7,TRBV5-4,TRBD1,TGTGCCAGCAGCCCGGGACAGAAGTACTACGAGCAGTACTTC,CASSPGQKYYEQYF
.,TRBJ2-4,TRBV11-2,TRBD2,TGTGCCAGCAGCTTTGGGGCCGCGGGGGTCCAAAACATTCAGTACTTC,CASSFGAAGVQNIQYF
many,TRBJ2-1,TRBV5-4,.,TGTGCCAGCAGCTTGGGGCTATTAAATGAGCAGTTCTTC,CASSLGLLNEQFF
once,TRBJ2-1,TRBV5-1,TRBD1,TGCGCCAGCAGCTTGGCGGGACAGGGAGTCAATGAGCAGTTCTTC,CASSLAGQGVNEQFF
.,TRBJ2-7,TRBV15,TRBD2,TGTGCCACCAGCAGAGATCGCAGCGGGAGTAATGACGAGCAGTACTTC,CATSRDRSGSNDEQYF
few,TRBJ2-7,TRBV5-1,.,TGCGCCAGCAGCTTGACGGCAGGAGAATACTACGAGCAGTACTTC,CASSLTAGEYYEQYF
few,TRBJ1-6,TRBV12-3/TRBV12-4,.,TGTGCCAGCAGTCGGACAGAAGTGAAAAATTCACCCCTCCACTTT,CASSRTEVKNSPLHF
many,TRBJ2-5,TRBV7-8,.,TGTGCCAGCAGCTTAGCGCTAGAGGGGGTCCCCGAGGGTCAGGCCCAGTACTTC,CASSLALEGVPEGQAQYF
many,TRBJ2-7,TRBV5-1,TRBD1,TGCGCCAGCAGACCCGGGACAGGGGGCGCCCAAGGCGAGCAGTACTTC,CASRPGTGGAQGEQYF
few,TRBJ2-2,TRBV19,.,TGTGCCAGTAGTATAGTGGCCAGGGACACCGGGGAGCTGTTTTTT,CASSIVARDTGELFF
many,TRBJ2-3,TRBV29-1,TRBD2,TGCAGCGTTGCCCGGCCTAGCGGTGACACAGATACGCAGTATTTT,CSVARPSGDTDTQYF
.,TRBJ1-1,TRBV12-3/TRBV12-4,TRBD1,TGTGCCAGCACCCTACAGGGGGCGAACACTGAAGCTTTCTTT,CASTLQGANTEAFF
.,TRBJ2-7,TRBV6-2/TRBV6-3,.,TGTGCCAGCAGCACCAACCGGGGTAGGGCCATCTACGAGCAGTACTTC,CASSTNRGRAIYEQYF
few,TRBJ2-2,TRBV7-3,.,TGTGCCAGCAGCTGGGGACCGTCTGGGGAGCTGTTTTTT,CASSWGPSGELFF
few,TRBJ2-7,TRBV3-1,TRBD2,TGTGCCAGCAGCCAGGGTCTAGCGGGAGTATCGGTCGAGCAGTACTTC,CASSQGLAGVSVEQYF
many,TRBJ1-5,TRBV18,.,TGTGCCAGCTCGGCCGGGACACAAAATCAGCCCCAGCATTTT,CASSAGTQNQPQHF
many,TRBJ2-2,TRBV7-9,.,TGTGCCAGCAGCTTCACCGGCCTCAACACCGGGGAGCTGTTTTTT,CASSFTGLNTGELFF